What follows are 23 T cell receptor beta chains derived from one specimen sequenced in a study of OX40 agonist ivuxolimab in advanced cancers. The repertoire was sequenced with immunoSEQ multiplex PCR; TCRdb's copy has only in-frame clones and lacks some. The table lists 100,000 or so clones, less than 90% of them singletons. The sample here was CD4+ or CD8+ T cells sorted from blood, taken in a trial of the OX40 agonist ivuxolimab. The receptors were gathered from an adult with an advanced solid tumor such as melanoma, head and neck, liver or kidney cancer.

V is TRBV6-1 and J is TRBJ1-3; 8 bases agree with TRBD1. The CDR3 runs 16 residues. V shed 2 bases, J shed 7 bases, and the junction held 10 bases outside the gene matches. CDR1 is MNHNS, CDR2 SASEGT, per germline. CDR3 sequence (DNA): TGTGCCAGCAGTGAAACCCCAGGGGGCGGTTGGAACACCATATATTTT. Amino acid sequence: CASSETPGGGWNTIYF.

A single count supports this clone. This sequence joins TRBV10-3 and TRBJ1-1, with TRBD1 identical over 11 bases. The germline V gene has CDR1 ENHRY and CDR2 SYGVKD. The ends lost 6 bases at V and 7 bases at J; junction bases unmatched: 7. CDR3 length: 14 amino acids. CDR3 loop: CAIRPGTGGVEAFF. In nucleotides, the CDR3 is TGTGCCATCAGGCCCGGGACAGGGGGGGTTGAAGCTTTCTTT.

The chain links TRBV19 to TRBJ1-1; perhaps TRBD1 as D (5 bases). The CDR3 spans 14 residues. Germline values: CDR1 LNHDA, CDR2 SQIVND (reference sequence). V was shortened by 6 bases and J by 0 bases, with 11 bases between the two germline ends. The CDR3 DNA follows: TGTGCCAGTAGCTCATGGGGCCTGAACACTGAAGCTTTCTTT. Its translation is CASSSWGLNTEAFF.

V usage is TRBV5-4 and J usage is TRBJ1-1, with a tentative D call TRBD1 (6 bases). The germline V gene encodes CDR1 SGHNT and CDR2 YYREEE (reference sequence). There are 15 residues in the CDR3. The V and J ends lost 3 bases and 1 base respectively, with 13 bases between them. The CDR3 loop is CASSSTRTANTEAFF. In nucleotides, the CDR3 is TGTGCCAGCAGCTCGACCAGGACAGCGAACACTGAAGCTTTCTTT.

This clone was detected only once. The V call is TRBV19, the J call TRBJ1-1, with D hard to call. Per germline, CDR1 LNHDA and CDR2 SQIVND (reference sequence). The CDR3 extends over 14 amino acids. Trimming stripped 7 bases from V and 3 bases from J, with 15 bases between. The CDR3 DNA reads as TGTGCCAGTACCATCGGTAGAGGCCACACTGAAGCTTTCTTT. Translated: CASTIGRGHTEAFF.

This chain uses TRBV5-4 with TRBJ2-4, with 7 bases lining up with TRBD1. J gave up 5 bases and V 2 bases, and 4 bases lay outside the gene matches. Germline CDR1 SGHNT, CDR2 YYREEE (reference sequence). The CDR3 is made up of 14 amino acids. The CDR3 coding sequence is TGTGCCAGCAGCTTAGCGCAGGGGGAAAACATTCAGTACTTC. It codes for CASSLAQGENIQYF.

This clone was seen only once. This chain uses TRBV6-5 with TRBJ1-2; a weak D match, TRBD1 (5 bases). The CDR3 totals 12 residues. Germline CDR1 is MNHEY and CDR2 is SVGAGI. V lost 6 bases and J lost 8, with 13 bases in between. CDR3 nucleotides: TGTGCCAGCAGACCTGCGGGGGGAGGCTACACCTTC. The encoded protein is CASRPAGGGYTF.

This clone was seen only once. The V call is TRBV4-2, the J call TRBJ2-3; TRBD2 is a possible D gene (6 bases). Trimming left V 4 bases short and J 6 bases short, with 11 bases between. CDR1 is LGHNA, CDR2 YNFKEQ, per germline. The CDR3 covers 13 residues. CDR3 sequence reads: CASSPGAGDTQYF. The CDR3 nucleotides are TGTGCCAGCAGCCCCGGTGCGGGGGATACGCAGTATTTT.

This chain uses TRBV19 with TRBJ1-5, with D perhaps matching TRBD1 (5 bases). The CDR3 runs 13 residues. V was clipped by 7 bases and J by 7 bases, with 14 bases between them. Germline-derived CDR1 and CDR2 are LNHDA and SQIVND (reference sequence). The CDR3 DNA sequence: TGTGCCAGTACCGAAGGGGTTCAACAGCCCCAGCATTTT. Translating it yields CASTEGVQQPQHF.

This clone has only one observation. The genes are TRBV7-9 and TRBJ2-2, with 11 bases identical to TRBD2. Germline-derived CDR1 and CDR2 are SEHNR and FQNEAQ (reference sequence). Unmatched junction bases numbered 4, after V lost 3 bases and J lost 4 bases. The CDR3 spans 16 residues. This chain's CDR3 is CASSFLLAGATGELFF. The CDR3, as DNA: TGTGCCAGCAGCTTTTTACTAGCGGGGGCCACCGGGGAGCTGTTTTTT.

The chain combines TRBV5-1 with TRBJ2-5, with D unclear. The CDR3 runs 12 residues. Germline V lookup: CDR1 SGHRS, CDR2 YFSETQ. Trimming cost V 7 bases and J 5 bases, with 12 bases left between them. The CDR3: CASRSEKETQYF. CDR3 bases: TGCGCCAGCCGCTCTGAGAAGGAGACCCAGTACTTC.

This chain joins TRBV23-1 and TRBJ1-1; D gene uncertain. TRBV23-1 carries the ORF label, with uncertain function. V was shortened by 9 bases and J by 2 bases, with 7 bases between the two germline ends. The CDR3 extends over 11 amino acids. Written as DNA, the CDR3 is TGCGCCAGTGTGGTAAACACTGAAGCTTTCTTT. Translation: CASVVNTEAFF.

The J gene is TRBJ2-3, the V gene TRBV7-2; D call uncertain. CDR1 is SGHTA, CDR2 FQGNSA, per germline. CDR3 length: 15 residues. Trimming cost V 3 bases and J 3 bases, with 13 bases left between them. The CDR3 DNA reads TGTGCCAGCAGCTTTCCCAGACCCCGGACAGATACGCAGTATTTT. It codes for CASSFPRPRTDTQYF.

The J gene is TRBJ1-6, the V gene TRBV5-1; TRBD1 matches at 7 bases. After removal of 2 bases from V and 5 bases from J, the junction contained 4 bases not matched to a gene. The CDR3 totals 15 residues. Germline V gives CDR1 SGHRS, CDR2 YFSETQ. This CDR3 is CASSLEGADNSPLHF. For the CDR3, the DNA is TGCGCCAGCAGCTTAGAGGGGGCGGATAATTCACCCCTCCACTTT.

The genes are TRBV18 and TRBJ2-7; 9 bases map to TRBD1. V dropped 2 bases and J dropped 6; count of bases not matched to a gene: 5. The CDR3 runs 14 residues. Germline values: CDR1 KGHSH, CDR2 LQKENI. This CDR3 is CASSPSGQGAEQYF. The CDR3 DNA follows: TGTGCCAGCTCACCATCGGGACAGGGTGCCGAGCAGTACTTC.

The chain is built from TRBV4-3 and TRBJ2-1, with TRBD2 matching 7 bases. Germline assignment: CDR1 LGHNA and CDR2 YSLEER. This CDR3 region has 16 residues. Trimming at V came to 4 bases and at J to 0 bases, leaving 6 bases not matched to a gene. Here the CDR3 reads CASSPLGGSSYNEQFF. The CDR3, as DNA: TGCGCCAGCAGCCCCCTTGGCGGGAGCTCCTACAATGAGCAGTTCTTC.

The DNA for the CDR3 is TGCAGCGTTGAAAAAGGGGGCACTGAAGCTTTCTTT. Translating it yields CSVEKGGTEAFF. The chain uses TRBV29-1 and TRBJ1-1; the D gene is possibly TRBD1 (6 bases). Germline CDR1 and CDR2: SQVTM and ANQGSEA. This CDR3 has 12 amino acids. Between the trimmed V and J ends, which lost 2 bases and 4 bases, there was a span of 8 bases.

The chain has TRBV2 and TRBJ1-3; the D is unclear. The V gene lost 6 bases and the J gene lost 4 bases, with 10 bases spanning the gap. This CDR3 spans 13 amino acids. Germline V gene data show CDR1 as SNHLY and CDR2 as FYNNEI. CDR3 sequence: CASREISGNTIYF. CDR3 coding DNA: TGTGCCAGCAGGGAGATCTCCGGAAACACCATATATTTT.

The rearrangement joins TRBV28 to TRBJ2-5; D possibly corresponds to TRBD1 (6 bases). This CDR3 is 16 amino acids long. V was clipped by 1 base and J by 3 bases, with 15 bases between them. Germline assignment: CDR1 MDHEN and CDR2 SYDVKM. The CDR3 nucleotides are TGTGCCAGCAGTTTATATACACGGGCAGGGGAAGAGACCCAGTACTTC. This translates into CASSLYTRAGEETQYF.

The gene calls are TRBV4-1 and TRBJ2-3; 8 bases are shared with TRBD2. This CDR3 is built from 14 residues. The V gene's germline CDR1 is MGHRA and CDR2 YSYEKL. The V gene end was trimmed by 5 bases and the J gene end by 0 bases; junction bases not matched to a gene: 1. CDR3 sequence reads: CASSAGGSTDTQYF. The CDR3 DNA follows: TGCGCCAGCAGCGCGGGAGGAAGCACAGATACGCAGTATTTT.

This chain uses TRBV5-4 with TRBJ2-2; possibly TRBD1 or TRBD2 for D (5 bases each). V lost 4 bases and J 0 bases, leaving 10 bases between the germline ends. Germline V gives CDR1 SGHNT, CDR2 YYREEE (reference sequence). The CDR3 has 15 residues. The CDR3 DNA reads as TGTGCCAGCAGCCGGGACGCATCGAACACCGGGGAGCTGTTTTTT. Its protein is CASSRDASNTGELFF.

On this clone: Other nucleotide sequences from this sample produce the same CDR3. The chain is built from TRBV5-1 and TRBJ1-5, with 7 bases fitting TRBD1. After removal of 0 bases from V and 4 bases from J, the junction contained 4 bases not matched to a gene. CDR1 SGHRS and CDR2 YFSETQ come from the germline V gene. This CDR3 region has 15 residues. The CDR3 bases are TGCGCCAGCAGCTTGGGTGGGACAGAAAATCAGCCCCAGCATTTT. Amino acids: CASSLGGTENQPQHF.

This chain connects TRBV28 to TRBJ1-2; D might be TRBD1 (6 bases). The CDR3 totals 15 residues. V shed 2 bases and J shed 8 bases, with 18 bases lying between them. CDR1 and CDR2 (germline): MDHEN, SYDVKM. CDR3: CASSLPGQGSYGYTF. In nucleotides, the CDR3 is TGTGCCAGCAGTTTACCTGGCCAGGGGTCTTACGGCTACACCTTC.